Given below is one T cell receptor beta chain in context. What it recognizes is unknown. V was trimmed by 7 bases and J by 3 bases, leaving 14 bases between them. The CDR3 has 14 amino acids. Germline V gene lookup returns CDR1 SNHLY and CDR2 FYNNEI. Sequencing was performed with immunoSEQ multiplex PCR; in TCRdb, only in-frame clones are kept and a portion is missing. The data show approximately 79,000 clones, approximately 78% seen once. The data stem from a study of graft-versus-host responses after intestinal transplantation. The overall study: The recipients all started with anti-thymocyte globulin induction and then took tacrolimus and steroids for about three years.

Study results and caveats: Recipient-marrow GvH clones were detected, some having first appeared in ileum or blood.

J is TRBJ2-3 and V is TRBV2, with D tentatively TRBD2 (7 bases). Source: unstimulated CD4+ T cells sorted from spleen or lymph node cells, taken before intestinal transplant. The clonotype was recovered from a human donor who received an intestinal transplant. In nucleotides, the CDR3 is TGTGCCAGCACTAGAGGGGGGGGGACAGATACGCAGTATTTT. Its translation is CASTRGGGTDTQYF.